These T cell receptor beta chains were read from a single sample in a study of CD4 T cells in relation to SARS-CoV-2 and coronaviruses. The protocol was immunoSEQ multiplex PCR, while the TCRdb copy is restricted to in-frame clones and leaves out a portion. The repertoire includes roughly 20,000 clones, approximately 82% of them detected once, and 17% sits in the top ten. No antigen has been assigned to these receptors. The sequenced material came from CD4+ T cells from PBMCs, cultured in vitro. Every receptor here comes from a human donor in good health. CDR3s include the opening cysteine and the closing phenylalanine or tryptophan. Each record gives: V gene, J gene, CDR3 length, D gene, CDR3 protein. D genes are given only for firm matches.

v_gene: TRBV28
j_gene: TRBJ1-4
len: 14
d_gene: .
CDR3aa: CASSLQGSREKLFF

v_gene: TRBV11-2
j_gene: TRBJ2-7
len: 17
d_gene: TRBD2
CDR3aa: CASSDQLKALAGGEQYF

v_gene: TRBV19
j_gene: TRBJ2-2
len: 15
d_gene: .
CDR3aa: CASSIFWGNTGELFF

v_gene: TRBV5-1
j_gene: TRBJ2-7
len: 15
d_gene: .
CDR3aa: CASSLVVDGTYEQYF

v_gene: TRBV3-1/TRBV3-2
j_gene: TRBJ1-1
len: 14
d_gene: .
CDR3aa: CASSPQVPANEAFF

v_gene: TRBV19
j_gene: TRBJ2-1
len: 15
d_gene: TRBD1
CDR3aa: CASSIGGQEINEQFF

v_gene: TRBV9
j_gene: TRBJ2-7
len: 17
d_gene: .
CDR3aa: CASSVGPGQASSYEQYF

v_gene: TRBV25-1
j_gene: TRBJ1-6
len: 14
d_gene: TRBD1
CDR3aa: CASSEDRGNSPLHF

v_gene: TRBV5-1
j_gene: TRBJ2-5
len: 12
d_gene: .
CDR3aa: CASSKEGETQYF

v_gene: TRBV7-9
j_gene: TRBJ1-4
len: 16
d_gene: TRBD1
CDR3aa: CASSNALRDRDEKLFF

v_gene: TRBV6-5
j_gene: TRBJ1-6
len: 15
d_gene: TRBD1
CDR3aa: CASSYSRGYNSPLHF

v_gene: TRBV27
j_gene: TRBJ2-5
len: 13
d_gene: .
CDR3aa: CASSFPGGETQYF

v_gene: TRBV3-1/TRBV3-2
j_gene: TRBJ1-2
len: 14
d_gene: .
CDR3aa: CASSQGKGSYGYTF

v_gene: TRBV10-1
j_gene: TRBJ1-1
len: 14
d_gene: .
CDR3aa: CASSDPGRNTEAFF

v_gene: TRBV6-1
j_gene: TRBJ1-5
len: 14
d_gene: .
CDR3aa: CASSERGDNQPQHF

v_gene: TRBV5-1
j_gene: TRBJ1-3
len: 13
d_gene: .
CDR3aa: CASKDPAGNTIYF

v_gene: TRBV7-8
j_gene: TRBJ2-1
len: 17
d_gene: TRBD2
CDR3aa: CASSLASGASGRLVEFF

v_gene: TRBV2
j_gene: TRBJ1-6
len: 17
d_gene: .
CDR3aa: CASSVQGMSSYNSPLHF

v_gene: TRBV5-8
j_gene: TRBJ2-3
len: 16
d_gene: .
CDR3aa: CASSLWGNPGTDTQYF

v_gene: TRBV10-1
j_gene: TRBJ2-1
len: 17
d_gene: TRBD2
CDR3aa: CASTGTSGRVSYNEQFF

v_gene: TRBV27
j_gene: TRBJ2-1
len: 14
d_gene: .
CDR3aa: CASRPGPNSDEQFF

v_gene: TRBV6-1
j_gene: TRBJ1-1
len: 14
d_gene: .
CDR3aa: CASSVKGTDTEAFF

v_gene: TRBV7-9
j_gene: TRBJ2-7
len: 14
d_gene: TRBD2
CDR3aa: CASSETSGAYEQYF